The T cell receptor (beta chain) described here comes from a study of T cells after yellow fever vaccination. Study-level points and caveats: The booster saw the reappearance of most primary-vaccination clones (about 95% CD4, about 85% CD8).

One entry per CDR3 protein, called by TCRdb with MiXCR from the 5' RACE reads. The profile covers over 150,000 distinct CDR3 sequences, with about 6.2% appearing a single time and 2.9% taken by the ten largest. CDR1 is SEHNR and CDR2 is FQNEAQ in the germline V gene (reference sequence). V was trimmed by 4 bases and J by 10 bases, leaving 4 bases between them. The CDR3 covers 9 residues. This clonotype was picked up a small number of times. Antigen unknown. The sequence was obtained from a man between 18 and 29 years old who received the YFV17D yellow fever vaccine. The genes are TRBV7-9 and TRBJ1-2; D remains ambiguous. Sequenced material: CD4+ T cells sorted from PBMCs, taken on the day of the first yellow fever vaccination. This CDR3 is CASSSSYTF. The CDR3 DNA reads TGTGCCAGCAGCTCCTCCTACACCTTC.